This T cell receptor (beta chain) stems from a study of blood T cell repertoires in COVID-19. Study-level background: Specimens from acute and convalescent COVID-19 originated in the United States, Italy and Spain. PBMCs, B-cell-depleted T cells, or T cells provided the cDNA or gDNA that made up the material.

The CDR3 has 20 amino acids. In the original processing: Counts of nucleated cells, estimated from reference gene primer amplification, were obtained. The repertoire was sequenced with immunoSEQ multiplex PCR; TCRdb's copy has only in-frame clones and lacks some. V and J calls and clone size are given by that table; D and trimming were obtained from the DNA. The repertoire holds 150,000 or so clones, with approximately 86% as singletons. Input material: peripheral blood. This chain links TRBV21-1 with TRBJ2-2; TRBD2 reflects the table's D call only, with no check against the DNA. TRBV21-1 is marked as a pseudogene. The TCR was taken from a woman in her fifties or sixties with acute or convalescent COVID-19. The chain's CDR3 is CASSKYIPQGAGGPTGELFF. CDR3 in DNA: TGTGCCAGCAGCAAGTACATCCCCCAAGGTGCGGGGGGGCCGACCGGGGAGCTGTTTTTT.